The clone carrying this T cell receptor beta chain has a single count. This entry belongs to a study of blood T cell repertoires in COVID-19. For the study at large: Both acute and convalescent COVID-19 samples were obtained from the United States, Italy and Spain.

The table came from immunoSEQ multiplex PCR; TCRdb's copy has only in-frame clones and leaves some out. The sample yields 250,000 to 300,000 clones, approximately 86% seen once. Seattle patients were enrolled while actively infected and followed longitudinally. Trimming removed 1 base from V and 9 bases from J; junction bases left unmatched: 6. The CDR3 has 14 amino acids. Germline CDR1 reads SGHVS; CDR2 reads FNYEAQ. Specimen: peripheral blood. The TCR sequence derives from a woman aged 55 to 70 with COVID-19, enrolled during active disease. V is TRBV7-6 and J is TRBJ2-1; 7 bases align to TRBD2. The CDR3 region is CASSLGGGLGEQFF. DNA for the CDR3: TGTGCCAGCAGCTTAGGGGGGGGTCTCGGTGAGCAGTTCTTC.